This T cell receptor beta chain was recovered during a study of blood T cell repertoires in COVID-19. Study overall: The cDNA or gDNA used as material had been derived from T cells, B-cell-depleted T cells, or PBMCs.

Recruited during active infection, patients (from Seattle) were subsequently followed longitudinally. TCRdb's table, derived via immunoSEQ multiplex PCR, lists solely in-frame clones and lacks some. The profile shows around 200,000 clones, 83% of them singletons. CDR3 length equals 14 residues. Per the germline V gene, CDR1 is LNHDA and CDR2 is SQIVND (reference sequence). V was shortened by 5 bases and J by 3 bases, with 12 bases between the two germline ends. This TCR was recovered from a woman between 25 and 40 years old with COVID-19, enrolled during active disease. This chain joins TRBV19 and TRBJ2-3; maybe TRBD1 (5 bases). The sample taken for sequencing was peripheral blood. CDR3: CASSSRGATDTQYF. CDR3 sequence (DNA): TGTGCCAGTAGTTCTAGGGGCGCAACAGATACGCAGTATTTT.